This entry lists 11 T cell receptor beta chains sequenced from one sample in a study of blood T cell repertoires in COVID-19. Profiled with immunoSEQ multiplex PCR; TCRdb holds only in-frame clones, not every one. This table holds approximately 260,000 clones, around 85% found once. The sequenced sample consisted of peripheral blood. The receptors come from a woman in her 40s with active or convalescent COVID-19.

The chain carries TRBV12-1 and TRBJ2-6; the table calls TRBD1, which could not be checked here. TRBV12-1 is a recognized pseudogene. The CDR3 consists of 17 residues. The CDR3: CASSFDQGKAGANVLTF. In DNA form, the CDR3 reads TGTGCCAGCAGCTTTGACCAGGGGAAGGCTGGGGCCAACGTCCTGACTTTC.

The CDR3 nucleotides are TGCGCCAGCAGCCCCGGAGGGTTGGGAAATCAGCCCCAGCATTTT. As protein: CASSPGGLGNQPQHF. V usage is TRBV4-1 and J usage is TRBJ1-5; D call uncertain. Germline V gene data show CDR1 as MGHRA and CDR2 as YSYEKL. Trimming pared 4 bases from V and 4 bases from J, leaving 14 bases between. This CDR3 comprises 15 residues.

The V and J genes are TRBV7-3 and TRBJ2-1; tentatively, D is TRBD2 (6 bases). V was pared by 4 bases and J by 4 bases, with 17 bases between. Germline CDR1 SGHTA, CDR2 FQGTGA. There are 16 residues in the CDR3. In nucleotides, the CDR3 is TGTGCCAGCAGCTCTTTCCGGGACGCGGGATACAATGAGCAGTTCTTC. Translating it yields CASSSFRDAGYNEQFF.

The DNA of the CDR3 is TGCAGTGCTAGTGTCCGACTAGTGGGGCCAACCGCCAGCACAGATACGCAGTATTTT. This encodes CSASVRLVGPTASTDTQYF. V and J are TRBV20-1 and TRBJ2-3; possible D gene TRBD2, 6 bases. The CDR3 has 19 residues. CDR1 is DFQATT and CDR2 is SNEGSKA in the germline V gene (reference sequence). V lost 3 bases, J lost 0 bases, and 25 bases lay in between.

The V gene is TRBV6-6, the J gene TRBJ1-1; weak D call: TRBD1 (6 bases). In germline, CDR1 is MNHNY, CDR2 SVGAGI (reference sequence). V shed 8 bases and J shed 4 bases, with 14 bases lying between them. The CDR3 runs 13 residues. CDR3 DNA: TGTGCCAGCGGGGCAGGGGCCGGCACTGAAGCTTTCTTT. It yields the protein CASGAGAGTEAFF.

The V and J genes are TRBV4-1 and TRBJ2-6; a possible D gene is TRBD1 (5 bases). The CDR3 consists of 17 residues. Trimming stripped 4 bases from V and 1 base from J, with 14 bases between. CDR1 MGHRA and CDR2 YSYEKL come from the germline V gene. As DNA, the CDR3 is TGCGCCAGCAGCCCAACTCCAGGGCTGTCTGGGGCCAACGTCCTGACTTTC. It translates to CASSPTPGLSGANVLTF.

This chain links TRBV6-6 with TRBJ1-6; D is perhaps TRBD1 (5 bases). Germline CDR1 reads MNHNY; CDR2 reads SVGAGI (reference sequence). This CDR3 contains 13 residues. V lost 5 bases to trimming and J lost 8 bases, with 10 bases between them. CDR3 sequence (DNA): TGTGCCAGCAGTACAGGTACACATTCACCCCTCCACTTT. Translating it yields CASSTGTHSPLHF.

The chain combines TRBV30 with TRBJ1-1, with a possible D match to TRBD1 (5 bases). Per the germline V gene, CDR1 is GTSNPN and CDR2 is SVGIG (reference sequence). The CDR3 loop spans 16 amino acids. V was cut by 3 bases and J by 0 bases, with 17 bases left in between. In DNA, the CDR3 is TGTGCCTGGAGGTCCGGAGGGGTCGGGTTGAACACTGAAGCTTTCTTT. It encodes CAWRSGGVGLNTEAFF.

V is TRBV2 and J is TRBJ2-3, with TRBD1 matching 10 bases. Germline V gene data show CDR1 as SNHLY and CDR2 as FYNNEI. The junction had 13 bases not matched to a gene; V was cut back by 6 bases and J by 4 bases. CDR3 length: 17 residues. CDR3 DNA sequence: TGTGCCAGCAGGCGAGGGGTTGGCGGACAGGGGGCAGATACGCAGTATTTT. This sequence encodes CASRRGVGGQGADTQYF.

The chain couples TRBV5-1 to TRBJ2-2, with D possibly being TRBD1 (7 bases). CDR1 and CDR2 (germline): SGHRS, YFSETQ. CDR3 length: 15 residues. The ends were cut back, 1 base at V and 4 bases at J, with 11 bases in the middle. The CDR3 DNA follows: TGCGCCAGCAGCTTGATCCAGGGGGGCACCGGGGAGCTGTTTTTT. Translated: CASSLIQGGTGELFF.

This clone was seen only once. The chain is built from TRBV5-1 and TRBJ2-6; 7 bases are a match to TRBD1. Germline V gives CDR1 SGHRS, CDR2 YFSETQ. There are 17 residues in the CDR3. After removal of 1 base from V and 0 bases from J, the junction contained 4 bases not matched to a gene. This chain's CDR3 is CASSLTGANSGANVLTF. The CDR3 DNA reads TGCGCCAGCAGCTTGACAGGGGCCAACTCTGGGGCCAACGTCCTGACTTTC.